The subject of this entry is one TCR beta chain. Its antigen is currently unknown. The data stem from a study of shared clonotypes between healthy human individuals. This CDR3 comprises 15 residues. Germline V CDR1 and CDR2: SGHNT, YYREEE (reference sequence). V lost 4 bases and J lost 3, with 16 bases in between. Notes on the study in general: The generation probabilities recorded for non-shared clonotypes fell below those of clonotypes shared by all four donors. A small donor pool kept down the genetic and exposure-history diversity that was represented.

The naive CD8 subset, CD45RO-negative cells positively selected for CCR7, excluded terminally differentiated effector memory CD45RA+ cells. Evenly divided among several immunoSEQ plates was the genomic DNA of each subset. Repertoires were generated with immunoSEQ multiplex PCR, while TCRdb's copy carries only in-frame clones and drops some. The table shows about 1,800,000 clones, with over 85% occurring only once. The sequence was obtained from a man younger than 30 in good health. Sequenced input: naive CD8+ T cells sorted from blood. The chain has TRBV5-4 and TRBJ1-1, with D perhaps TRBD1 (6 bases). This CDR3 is CASSPTPDSHTEAFF. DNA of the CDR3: TGTGCCAGCAGCCCCACCCCGGACAGCCACACTGAAGCTTTCTTT.